The 26 T cell receptor beta chains below all came from one sample that was sequenced in a study of CD8 T cells in ankylosing spondylitis. The antigens these receptors bind are not known. TCRdb re-called the 5' RACE reads with MiXCR, one entry per CDR3 protein. The repertoire includes about 390,000 distinct CDR3 sequences, approximately 20% of them detected once, and about 17% sits in the top ten. General observations from the study: A TCR beta motif of under 10 highly homologous variants appeared characteristic of ankylosing spondylitis blood.

Sequences were obtained from blood, either unsorted or a sorted T cell fraction (not recorded which). The origin of the receptors is a male donor with ankylosing spondylitis.

A few counts support this clonotype. The rearrangement joins TRBV12-3 or TRBV12-4 to TRBJ2-6; D tentatively fits TRBD1 or TRBD2 (5 bases each). This CDR3 is built from 18 residues. Trimming removed 5 bases at V and 0 bases at J, with 17 bases between. The CDR3 here is CASSVVWDVVSGANVLTF. CDR3 DNA: TGTGCCAGCAGTGTCGTTTGGGACGTAGTCTCTGGGGCCAACGTCCTGACTTTC.

This clonotype was observed a handful of times. The V and J genes are TRBV5-1 and TRBJ2-6, with D perhaps TRBD1 (6 bases). The CDR3 extends over 13 amino acids. Germline values: CDR1 SGHRS, CDR2 YFSETQ. Trimming removed 5 bases at V and 8 bases at J, with 11 bases between. CDR3 sequence: CASSPTGTNVLTF. In DNA, the CDR3 is TGCGCCAGCAGTCCGACAGGAACCAACGTCCTGACTTTC. Supplemented by reference TRBV5-1 and TRBJ2-6, the full variable domain reads KAGVTQTPRYLIKTRGQQVTLSCSPISGHRSVSWYQQTPGQGLQFLFEYFSETQRNKGNFPGRFSGRQFSNSRSEMNVSTLELGDSALYLCASSPTGTNVLTFGAGSRLTVL.

J is TRBJ2-7 and V is TRBV7-2, with D possibly matching TRBD1 (6 bases). Germline V gives CDR1 SGHTA, CDR2 FQGNSA. V was trimmed by 1 base and J by 2 bases, leaving 12 bases between them. The CDR3 extends over 15 amino acids. CDR3 in amino acids: CASSLVSAGAYEQYF. The CDR3 DNA sequence: TGTGCCAGCAGCTTAGTTTCGGCAGGGGCCTACGAGCAGTACTTC. Filled out from reference TRBV7-2 and TRBJ2-7, the complete variable domain reads GAGVSQSPSNKVTEKGKDVELRCDPISGHTALYWYRQSLGQGLEFLIYFQGNSAPDKSGLPSDRFSAERTGGSVSTLTIQRTQQEDSAVYLCASSLVSAGAYEQYFGPGTRLTVT.

This chain connects TRBV4-2 to TRBJ2-7; D is possibly TRBD1 or TRBD2 (5 bases each). The V gene lost 0 bases and the J gene lost 4 bases, with 16 bases spanning the gap. The CDR3 runs to 16 residues. CDR1 and CDR2 from the germline V gene are LGHNA and YNFKEQ. CDR3 loop: CASSQEPTGTTYEQYF. The CDR3 DNA reads as TGTGCCAGCAGCCAAGAGCCAACCGGGACGACATACGAGCAGTACTTC.

This clonotype has more than one count but fewer than ten. The gene calls are TRBV11-2 and TRBJ2-1, with 7 nucleotides matching TRBD2. The V gene end was trimmed by 5 bases and the J gene end by 4 bases; junction bases not matched to a gene: 8. Germline lookup yields CDR1 SGHAT and CDR2 FQNNGV. The CDR3 is 15 residues long. CDR3 bases: TGTGCCAGCAGCACGGCTAGCGGAGCGTACAATGAGCAGTTCTTC. This codes for CASSTASGAYNEQFF. The whole variable domain, filled in from reference TRBV11-2 and TRBJ2-1, reads EAGVAQSPRYKIIEKRQSVAFWCNPISGHATLYWYQQILGQGPKLLIQFQNNGVVDDSQLPKDRFSAERLKGVDSTLKIQPAKLEDSAVYLCASSTASGAYNEQFFGPGTRLTVL.

The CDR3: CSVVRGAQETQYF. The CDR3 bases are TGCAGCGTTGTGCGGGGGGCCCAAGAGACCCAGTACTTC. The chain recombines TRBV29-1 with TRBJ2-5; TRBD2 aligns across 8 bases. V shed 4 bases and J 1 base; nucleotides not matched to a gene: 2. This CDR3 spans 13 amino acids. Germline-derived CDR1 and CDR2 are SQVTM and ANQGSEA.

This clonotype was found a few times. The chain links TRBV3-1 to TRBJ1-1; 10 nucleotides match TRBD1. The CDR3 is made up of 17 amino acids. V dropped 2 bases and J dropped 0; count of bases not matched to a gene: 6. Germline CDR1 and CDR2: LGHDT and YNNKEL (reference sequence). The CDR3 is CASSQPRGTGVNTEAFF. The DNA of the CDR3 is TGTGCCAGCAGCCAACCCAGGGGGACAGGGGTGAACACTGAAGCTTTCTTT.

The gene calls are TRBV6-1 and TRBJ1-6; the D is unclear. CDR3 size: 13 residues. Deletions cut 0 bases from V and 9 bases from J, with 6 bases between. The germline V gene encodes CDR1 MNHNS and CDR2 SASEGT. The CDR3 here is CASSEARVSPLHF. In DNA form, the CDR3 reads TGTGCCAGCAGTGAAGCGCGGGTTTCACCCCTCCACTTT.

In this sample, this clonotype turned up a few times. The genes are TRBV10-3 and TRBJ2-7; 14 bases are a match to TRBD2. CDR3 length: 16 amino acids. J gave up 3 bases and V 8 bases, and 9 bases lay outside the gene matches. CDR1 ENHRY and CDR2 SYGVKD come from the germline V gene. The DNA of the CDR3 is TGTGCCATCTGGGGCGGGACTAGCGGGAGTCGCTACGAGCAGTACTTC. As protein: CAIWGGTSGSRYEQYF.

This chain connects TRBV27 to TRBJ2-2; TRBD2 matches 8 bases. Germline V gene lookup returns CDR1 MNHEY and CDR2 SMNVEV (reference sequence). The V and J ends lost 6 bases and 4 bases, in that order; junction bases with no gene match: 1. The length of the CDR3 is 13 residues. CDR3 in amino acids: CASRLAVTGELFF. Written as DNA, the CDR3 is TGTGCCAGCAGACTAGCGGTCACCGGGGAGCTGTTTTTT.

This chain uses TRBV7-3 with TRBJ2-1, with TRBD2 matching over 12 bases. Germline lookup yields CDR1 SGHTA and CDR2 FQGTGA. The CDR3 contains 16 residues. V shed 5 bases and J 4 bases; nucleotides not matched to a gene: 6. Here the CDR3 reads CASSPRTSGIYNEQFF. The CDR3 region has the DNA TGTGCCAGCAGCCCCCGGACTAGCGGGATATACAATGAGCAGTTCTTC.

The chain links TRBV4-3 to TRBJ2-7; 9 nucleotides align to TRBD2. V trimming: 3 bases; J trimming: 6 bases; junction bases outside the gene matches: 6. Germline assignment: CDR1 LGHNA and CDR2 YSLEER. This CDR3 comprises 14 residues. The CDR3 is CASSHDSGSVEQYF. In nucleotides, the CDR3 is TGCGCCAGCAGCCATGATAGCGGGAGTGTCGAGCAGTACTTC.

The chain combines TRBV29-1 with TRBJ2-2, with 8 bases matching TRBD2. With V trimmed by 7 bases and J by 3 bases, 10 bases remained unmatched. CDR1 is SQVTM and CDR2 is ANQGSEA in the germline V gene. The CDR3 extends over 15 amino acids. CDR3: CSATVAGIDTGELFF. The CDR3 coding sequence is TGCAGCGCTACCGTAGCGGGAATTGACACCGGGGAGCTGTTTTTT.

The gene calls are TRBV5-1 and TRBJ2-1; 10 nucleotides match TRBD2. The CDR3 loop spans 15 amino acids. The junction had 13 bases not matched to a gene; V was cut back by 7 bases and J by 9 bases. Germline V lookup: CDR1 SGHRS, CDR2 YFSETQ. CDR3 in amino acids: CASFAQAGGPSEQFF. CDR3 coding DNA: TGCGCCAGCTTCGCCCAAGCGGGAGGGCCCAGTGAGCAGTTCTTC.

The chain uses TRBV6-5 and TRBJ2-3, with D hard to call. V lost 0 bases and J 3 bases, leaving 7 bases between the germline ends. CDR3 length: 14 amino acids. Per the germline V gene, CDR1 is MNHEY and CDR2 is SVGAGI. The CDR3, as DNA: TGTGCCAGCAGTTACTCGAAGGGAACAGATACGCAGTATTTT. Its translation: CASSYSKGTDTQYF.

The sample holds many counts of this clonotype. The V call is TRBV11-2, the J call TRBJ1-6; D gene uncertain. CDR1 is SGHAT, CDR2 FQNNGV, per germline. The CDR3 length is 11 residues. V gave up 11 bases and J gave up 5 bases, with 7 bases separating them. The CDR3 DNA follows: TGTGCCGGCGGGGATAATTCACCCCTCCACTTT. Translating it yields CAGGDNSPLHF.

V gene TRBV20-1 combines with J gene TRBJ2-7, with D perhaps TRBD1 or TRBD2 (5 bases each). Germline CDR1 and CDR2: DFQATT and SNEGSKA (reference sequence). CDR3 length: 15 residues. The V gene lost 3 bases and the J gene lost 0 bases, with 15 bases spanning the gap. For the CDR3, the DNA is TGCAGTGCTAGTGGGGTGGGGGAGAGCTCCTACGAGCAGTACTTC. Its protein product is CSASGVGESSYEQYF.

This clonotype was picked up a small number of times. The rearrangement links TRBV7-2 to TRBJ2-3, with a possible D match to TRBD1 (5 bases). This CDR3 spans 15 amino acids. CDR1 is SGHTA, CDR2 FQGNSA, per germline. V lost 7 bases and J 0 bases, leaving 14 bases between the germline ends. CDR3 amino acids: CASTTVGASTDTQYF. The CDR3 DNA follows: TGTGCCAGCACCACGGTTGGGGCTAGCACAGATACGCAGTATTTT.

V is TRBV5-1 and J is TRBJ2-1; TRBD2 aligns across 7 bases. The trim removed 4 bases at V and 5 bases at J, leaving 12 bases unmatched. The CDR3 sequence is 16 residues long. The germline V gene has CDR1 SGHRS and CDR2 YFSETQ. This chain's CDR3 is CASSVQRGPPDNEQFF. CDR3 DNA sequence: TGCGCCAGCAGCGTTCAGCGGGGCCCGCCAGACAATGAGCAGTTCTTC.

This chain connects TRBV28 to TRBJ2-3, with D maybe TRBD2 (5 bases). CDR3 length: 13 residues. Germline CDR1 and CDR2: MDHEN and SYDVKM. V was clipped by 9 bases and J by 4 bases, with 14 bases between them. In DNA, the CDR3 is TGTGCCAGTGCGACCAAGCGGCCAGATACGCAGTATTTT. This encodes CASATKRPDTQYF.

This clonotype appeared many times. The chain couples TRBV29-1 to TRBJ2-3, with 7 bases aligning to TRBD1. Trimming took 5 bases from V and 4 from J; bases not matched to a gene: 3. Germline CDR1 and CDR2: SQVTM and ANQGSEA. CDR3 length: 12 amino acids. The CDR3 region has the DNA TGCAGCGTTCGACAGGGCGCAGATACGCAGTATTTT. This gives the protein CSVRQGADTQYF.

The V call is TRBV20-1, the J call TRBJ1-5; D unresolved. The CDR3 length is 14 residues. Trimming took 1 base from V and 3 from J, leaving 10 bases between them. The V gene's germline CDR1 is DFQATT and CDR2 SNEGSKA (reference sequence). The CDR3 DNA reads as TGCAGTGCTAGAGCTACCAGCTCCAATCAGCCCCAGCATTTT. This encodes CSARATSSNQPQHF.

This clonotype was seen only a few times. This chain links TRBV6-6 with TRBJ2-5; D ambiguous. This CDR3 has 11 amino acids. The ends were cut back, 3 bases at V and 5 bases at J, with 4 bases in the middle. Germline-derived CDR1 and CDR2 are MNHNY and SVGAGI (reference sequence). CDR3 residues: CASSYYETQYF. CDR3 in DNA: TGTGCCAGCAGTTATTACGAGACCCAGTACTTC.

This chain links TRBV14 with TRBJ1-3; 10 nucleotides agree with TRBD1. CDR3 size: 18 residues. V was clipped by 1 base and J by 1 base; unmatched bases: 7. Germline CDR1 is SGHDN and CDR2 is FVKESK. In DNA, the CDR3 is TGTGCCAGCAGCCAAGGCCGACCGGACAGGGGGTCTGGAAACACCATATATTTT. It specifies CASSQGRPDRGSGNTIYF. The full variable domain, in which reference TRBV14 and TRBJ1-3 provide the parts outside the CDR3, is EAGVTQFPSHSVIEKGQTVTLRCDPISGHDNLYWYRRVMGKEIKFLLHFVKESKQDESGMPNNRFLAERTGGTYSTLKVQPAELEDSGVYFCASSQGRPDRGSGNTIYFGEGSWLTVV.

This clonotype was seen more than once but under ten times. This chain uses TRBV20-1 with TRBJ2-5; D perhaps matches TRBD2 (5 bases). The CDR3 has 14 amino acids. Looked up from germline, CDR1 is DFQATT and CDR2 is SNEGSKA (reference sequence). V lost 3 bases and J 5 bases, leaving 16 bases between the germline ends. The CDR3 spells CSARLRAEPETQYF. The CDR3 DNA is TGCAGTGCTAGGCTTCGAGCGGAGCCGGAGACCCAGTACTTC.

Many counts were recorded for this clonotype. This chain links TRBV27 with TRBJ2-7, with D unclear. The CDR3 runs 13 residues. The V end was cut by 0 bases, the J end by 4 bases, with 7 bases between. CDR1 and CDR2 (germline): MNHEY, SMNVEV (reference sequence). CDR3 sequence: CASSLSVRYEQYF. CDR3 nucleotide sequence: TGTGCCAGCAGTTTATCGGTCAGATACGAGCAGTACTTC.